This T cell receptor beta chain was identified during a study of blood T cells in healthy people across ages (dated by TCRdb to about 2015). For the study in its entirety: In model experiments, roughly one uniquely barcoded TCR beta cDNA molecule per two T cells was captured by template switching. The study measured age-related changes in TCR beta repertoire diversity using deep sequencing normalized with unique cDNA molecular identifiers. The donors were split into four age groups: young (average 16 years), middle-aged (39), aged (about 62) and long-lived (approximately 89). Donors of different ages were randomly distributed across sequencing lanes to avoid experimental bias. Using the same blood draw, the study looked at two additional independent replicas of 1 million unique cDNA reads for two donors, one aged 18 to 30 and the other aged 80 or older. Points the paper makes about the study in general: As age increased, observed TCR beta diversity per million T cells dropped in a roughly linear way, and a significant reduction was already evident by age roughly 40. Estimates of total diversity based on one million sequenced T cells were regarded as lower bounds and as underestimates. Compared with the aged group, more naive CD4+ T cells, fewer expanded clones and increased TCR diversity were shown by the long-lived group, suggesting age selection. The CMV infection status of donors was not known, potentially confounding age-related changes in expanded clonotypes. Bulk unsorted PBMC profiling prevented conclusive comparison of naive and antigen-experienced compartments. There was a strong correlation between observed TCR beta diversity and the percentage of naive T cells measured by flow cytometry.

Donors were 30 to 45 systemically healthy Caucasian individuals from Russia aged roughly 6 to 95 years. Ten milliliters of peripheral blood were drawn from each donor into EDTA-treated Vacutainer tubes. Ficoll-Paque density-gradient centrifugation was used to isolate PBMCs, with at least 6.5 million per sample. Trizol reagent was used to extract total RNA from the PBMCs, yielding at least 5 micrograms per sample. For every donor, an aliquot of PBMCs went through flow cytometry to measure the percentages of naive CD45RAhigh/CD27high T cells. For this clonotype: The antigen this receptor binds is unknown. One base away there is no much larger clone; base qualities are not given.

Including the terminal cysteine and phenylalanine, the CDR3 comprises 14 residues. The CDR3 DNA has 42 bases and is translated from base 1. A distance of 19 bases separates the germline ends of V and J, which lose 6 bases and 8 bases respectively. CDR1 DFQATT and CDR2 SNEGSKA were looked up in the germline V gene (reference sequence). Library creation used 5' RACE. Sequencer: Illumina HiSeq 2500. A second roughly 6 to 12 cycle PCR used a sample-barcoded 5' primer and a J-beta primer mix. A template-switch 5' adaptor carrying 12 random nucleotides introduced a unique molecular identifier onto each TCR beta cDNA molecule. Each sample yielded at least 3 million CDR3-containing paired-end reads. The Mint cDNA synthesis kit, primed by a TRBC-specific oligonucleotide, was used to synthesize first-strand cDNA from all RNA. All cDNA was treated with uracil-DNA glycosylase and then went through a first 18-cycle PCR with the universal primers M1SS and BC2_uni_R. Per the source publication's procedure: Each sample was normalized by randomly selecting 1 million high-quality reads, each carrying a distinct molecular identifier. Instead of being binned into consensus sequences, reads that shared molecular identifiers were thrown out. MiTCR, run with a Q25 quality threshold and the strictest error-elimination algorithm, handled CDR3 identification, clonotype clustering and error correction. A nonparametric unseen species model with Euler transformation was used to estimate lower-bound total TCR beta diversity. TCRdb reprocessed the public reads (quality trimming at Q25 with fastp, clone calling with MiXCR) and kept in-frame beta chains. Rows are combined by CDR3 protein, so each entry shows the most common genes and DNA. The authors' filters were not applied to this entry. The sample records about 1.8 million distinct CDR3 sequences, less than 50% of which are singletons. The biggest ten clones account for about 2.1% of the sample.

This sequence was found in a woman aged 40-49 years in good health. Sequences were obtained from blood. The receptor chain draws on TRBV20-1 and TRBJ1-4; 5 matching bases give a weak D call of TRBD1. The CDR3 loop reads CSAQFGIGDEKLFF. The DNA sequence reads TGCAGTGCACAATTCGGGATAGGGGACGAAAAACTGTTTTTT.